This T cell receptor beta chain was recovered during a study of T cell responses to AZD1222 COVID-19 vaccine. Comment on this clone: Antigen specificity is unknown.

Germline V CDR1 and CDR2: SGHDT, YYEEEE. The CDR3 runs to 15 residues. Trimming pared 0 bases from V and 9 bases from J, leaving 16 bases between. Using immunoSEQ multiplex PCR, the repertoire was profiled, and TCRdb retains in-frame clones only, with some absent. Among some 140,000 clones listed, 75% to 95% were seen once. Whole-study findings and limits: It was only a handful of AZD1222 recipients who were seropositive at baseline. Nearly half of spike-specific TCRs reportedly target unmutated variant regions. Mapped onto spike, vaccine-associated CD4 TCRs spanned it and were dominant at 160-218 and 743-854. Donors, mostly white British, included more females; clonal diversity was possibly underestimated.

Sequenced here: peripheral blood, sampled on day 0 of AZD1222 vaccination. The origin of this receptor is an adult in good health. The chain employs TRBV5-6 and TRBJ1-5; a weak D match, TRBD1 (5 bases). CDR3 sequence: CASSLGPGSLGPQHF. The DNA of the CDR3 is TGTGCCAGCAGCTTGGGACCAGGGTCTCTGGGGCCCCAGCATTTT.